These 23 T cell receptor beta chains were sequenced from one sample in a study of T cell responses to AZD1222 COVID-19 vaccine. Libraries were prepared by immunoSEQ multiplex PCR; TCRdb keeps only in-frame clonotypes and omits some of them. The sample records 130,000 to 150,000 clones, 82% being singletons. Sequences were derived from peripheral blood, sampled on day 0 of MenACWY control vaccination. The receptors originated from an adult in good health.

The rearrangement joins TRBV27 to TRBJ1-5; D is unresolved. Germline V gene lookup returns CDR1 MNHEY and CDR2 SMNVEV (reference sequence). Deletions cut 3 bases from V and 4 bases from J, with 4 bases between. The CDR3 runs 12 residues. CDR3 region: CASSFNNQPQHF. Here the CDR3 DNA reads TGTGCCAGCAGTTTTAATAATCAGCCCCAGCATTTT.

This chain connects TRBV25-1 to TRBJ2-3; 8 bases fit TRBD2. The CDR3 has 17 residues. From germline, CDR1 is MGHDK and CDR2 SYGVNS. J was trimmed by 1 base and V by 10 bases; bases with no gene match: 16. CDR3 in amino acids: CATQRWSRRGGTDTQYF. CDR3 in DNA: TGTGCCACTCAACGCTGGTCCCGGCGGGGGGGCACAGATACGCAGTATTTT.

The V and J genes are TRBV18 and TRBJ2-3, with 9 positions matching TRBD2. V dropped 4 bases and J dropped 1; count of bases not matched to a gene: 3. Germline assignment: CDR1 KGHSH and CDR2 LQKENI. The CDR3 runs 15 residues. The CDR3 DNA reads as TGTGCCAGCTCACTGTCTAGCGGGGGCACAGATACGCAGTATTTT. Protein: CASSLSSGGTDTQYF.

V is TRBV19 and J is TRBJ1-5, with D possibly matching TRBD1 (5 bases). The CDR3 has 14 amino acids. V gave up 7 bases and J gave up 2 bases, with 12 bases separating them. Germline CDR1 LNHDA, CDR2 SQIVND (reference sequence). CDR3 in DNA: TGTGCCAGTAACACAGGAGGTGGCAATCAGCCCCAGCATTTT. Translated: CASNTGGGNQPQHF.

The chain recombines TRBV24-1 with TRBJ2-1; no reliable D call. This CDR3 region has 11 residues. Trimming took off 1 base at V and 8 bases at J, with 2 bases between the two ends. CDR1 and CDR2 from the germline V gene are KGHDR and SFDVKD. The CDR3 reads CATSDFDEQFF. CDR3 sequence (DNA): TGTGCCACCAGTGATTTTGATGAGCAGTTCTTC.

For this clone: Additional DNA sequences in this sample encode the identical CDR3. The chain links TRBV9 to TRBJ2-2; D may be TRBD1 or TRBD2 (5 bases each). Trimming pared 2 bases from V and 1 base from J, leaving 9 bases between. Per the germline V gene, CDR1 is SGDLS and CDR2 is YYNGEE. The CDR3 is 15 residues long. The CDR3 region is CASSVGTVNTGELFF. The CDR3 nucleotides are TGTGCCAGCAGCGTCGGGACGGTGAACACCGGGGAGCTGTTTTTT. The variable domain in full, with the rest retrieved from reference TRBV9 and TRBJ2-2, is DSGVTQTPKHLITATGQRVTLRCSPRSGDLSVYWYQQSLDQGLQFLIQYYNGEERAKGNILERFSAQQFPDLHSELNLSSLELGDSALYFCASSVGTVNTGELFFGEGSRLTVL.

J is TRBJ1-2 and V is TRBV6-2 or TRBV6-3, with 9 bases that match TRBD1. The J segment lost 3 bases and the V segment lost 4 bases, leaving 6 bases of the junction unmatched. The germline V gene has CDR1 MNHEY and CDR2 SVGEGT. The length of the CDR3 is 15 residues. The CDR3 coding sequence is TGTGCCAGCAGTTCCGACAGGGGGAAGGACTATGGCTACACCTTC. Its protein is CASSSDRGKDYGYTF.

V and J are TRBV11-2 and TRBJ1-3; 8 nucleotides match TRBD1. With V trimmed by 0 bases and J by 0 bases, 13 bases remained unmatched. CDR3 length: 20 amino acids. Germline V gene sequence: CDR1 SGHAT, CDR2 FQNNGV. As DNA, the CDR3 is TGTGCCAGCAGCTTAGAGGGGACAGGAAGAAGTCAAAGCTCTGGAAACACCATATATTTT. This sequence encodes CASSLEGTGRSQSSGNTIYF.

V usage is TRBV7-8 and J usage is TRBJ1-1; a weak D match, TRBD1 (6 bases). This CDR3 contains 15 residues. The germline gives CDR1 SGHVS, CDR2 FQNEAQ. V shed 5 bases and J shed 1 base, with 14 bases lying between them. CDR3 sequence (DNA): TGTGCCAGCAGCCCAGACGGGACAAGGAACACTGAAGCTTTCTTT. This gives the protein CASSPDGTRNTEAFF.

The CDR3 DNA follows: TGTGCCAGTAGTAGTCGGGGGGGGGCCTCCTACAATGAGCAGTTCTTC. Translating gives CASSSRGGASYNEQFF. J is TRBJ2-1 and V is TRBV19; 8 bases match TRBD2. The CDR3 totals 16 residues. CDR1 is LNHDA, CDR2 SQIVND, per germline (reference sequence). V was clipped by 4 bases and J by 0 bases; unmatched bases: 5.

In this sample, this clone turned up a few times. Other nucleotide sequences from this sample produce the same CDR3. The chain carries TRBV3-1 (or the pseudogene TRBV3-2) and TRBJ2-3, with no clear D. Trimming cost V 1 base and J 1 base, with 9 bases left between them. CDR1 and CDR2 from the germline V gene are LGHDT and YNNKEL (reference sequence). The CDR3 runs 15 residues. CDR3 region: CASSQGTAGTDTQYF. CDR3 coding DNA: TGTGCCAGCAGCCAAGGTACTGCAGGCACAGATACGCAGTATTTT.

The chain combines TRBV19 with TRBJ2-1, with 11 bases aligning to TRBD2. In germline, CDR1 is LNHDA, CDR2 SQIVND (reference sequence). After removal of 8 bases from V and 4 bases from J, the junction contained 7 bases not matched to a gene. The CDR3 length is 15 residues. CDR3 region: CASWPSSGGYNEQFF. The CDR3 nucleotides read TGTGCCAGTTGGCCTTCTAGCGGGGGGTACAATGAGCAGTTCTTC. The complete variable domain, with remaining parts taken from reference TRBV19 and TRBJ2-1, reads DGGITQSPKYLFRKEGQNVTLSCEQNLNHDAMYWYRQDPGQGLRLIYYSQIVNDFQKGDIAEGYSVSREKKESFPLTVTSAQKNPTAFYLCASWPSSGGYNEQFFGPGTRLTVL.

As regards this clone: Because the CDR3 is missing its conserved closing phenylalanine or tryptophan, this is likely a read error. The DNA is left out, because the CDR3 cannot be placed on it with certainty; the CDR3 is given as TCRdb lists it. The chain recombines TRBV10-1 with TRBJ1-2. Germline lookup yields CDR1 WNHNN and CDR2 SYGVQD (reference sequence). The CDR3 region is 9 residues in length, termini included. CDR3 residues: CASGGAGCV.

The rearrangement uses TRBV9 and TRBJ2-3; TRBD2 aligns across 9 bases. Trimming cost V 0 bases and J 4 bases; bases outside gene matches: 9. Germline-derived CDR1 and CDR2 are SGDLS and YYNGEE. The CDR3 loop spans 17 amino acids. CDR3 coding DNA: TGTGCCAGCAGCGTAGCTTCTGGCGGGGGGGCAGCAGATACGCAGTATTTT. This gives the protein CASSVASGGGAADTQYF.

The chain couples TRBV5-5 to TRBJ1-5; D gene uncertain. V lost 1 base to trimming and J lost 0 bases, with 5 bases between them. This CDR3 is 14 amino acids long. In germline, CDR1 is SGHKS, CDR2 YYEKEE (reference sequence). The chain's CDR3 is CASSLLDSNQPQHF. The CDR3 DNA reads TGTGCCAGCAGCTTGTTGGATAGCAATCAGCCCCAGCATTTT.

There are a few counts of this clone. V usage is TRBV7-9 and J usage is TRBJ2-3; D tentatively reads TRBD1 or TRBD2 (5 bases each). The germline gives CDR1 SEHNR, CDR2 FQNEAQ (reference sequence). The V end lost 5 bases, the J end lost 1 base, and 19 bases lay between the germline ends. The CDR3 runs 17 residues. The CDR3, as DNA: TGTGCCAGCAGCACGAATTGGGGGATGGCTCGCACAGATACGCAGTATTTT. Translating it yields CASSTNWGMARTDTQYF.

This chain connects TRBV18 to TRBJ1-3, with a possible D match to TRBD1 (5 bases). The V gene lost 4 bases and the J gene lost 0 bases, with 10 bases spanning the gap. CDR3 size: 15 residues. Germline values: CDR1 KGHSH, CDR2 LQKENI. The CDR3 sequence is CASSLTGSSGNTIYF. DNA of the CDR3: TGTGCCAGCTCACTTACAGGTTCCTCTGGAAACACCATATATTTT.

This rearrangement joins TRBV6-5 to TRBJ2-5; D is unresolved. Trimming took 0 bases from V and 5 from J, leaving 7 bases between them. The CDR3 sequence is 13 residues long. Per germline, CDR1 MNHEY and CDR2 SVGAGI. This chain's CDR3 is CASSYSTRETQYF. CDR3 nucleotides: TGTGCCAGCAGTTACTCCACGCGGGAGACCCAGTACTTC.

The rearrangement joins TRBV7-6 to TRBJ1-1, with 9 bases lining up with TRBD1. The CDR3 is 15 residues long. The trim removed 5 bases at V and 1 base at J, leaving 5 bases unmatched. Germline values: CDR1 SGHVS, CDR2 FNYEAQ. The DNA of the CDR3 is TGTGCCAGCAGCCCAAGGACAGGGGCGAACACTGAAGCTTTCTTT. This gives the protein CASSPRTGANTEAFF.

The chain recombines TRBV18 with TRBJ2-6; TRBD1 or TRBD2 may be the D gene (5 bases each). This CDR3 region has 18 residues. V dropped 1 base and J dropped 0 bases, with 13 bases sitting between them. From germline, CDR1 is KGHSH and CDR2 LQKENI. This CDR3 is CASSPLRGANSGANVLTF. In nucleotides, the CDR3 is TGTGCCAGCTCACCACTGAGGGGCGCAAACTCTGGGGCCAACGTCCTGACTTTC. The full variable domain, completed using reference TRBV18 and TRBJ2-6, is NAGVMQNPRHLVRRRGQEARLRCSPMKGHSHVYWYRQLPEEGLKFMVYLQKENIIDESGMPKERFSAEFPKEGPSILRIQQVVRGDSAAYFCASSPLRGANSGANVLTFGAGSRLTVL.

V gene TRBV11-3 combines with J gene TRBJ2-1; maybe TRBD2 (5 bases). The CDR3 spans 13 residues. V was trimmed by 5 bases and J by 4 bases, leaving 9 bases between them. Germline V lookup: CDR1 SGHNT, CDR2 YENEEA. The CDR3 nucleotides are TGTGCCAGCAGCCCCGGGGAGTACAATGAGCAGTTCTTC. It is translated as CASSPGEYNEQFF.

This clone was picked up a small number of times. The rearrangement links TRBV3-1 (or the pseudogene TRBV3-2) to TRBJ2-7, with 7 nucleotides matching TRBD1. V was clipped by 1 base and J by 6 bases; unmatched bases: 9. The CDR3 contains 15 residues. Germline V CDR1 and CDR2: LGHDT, YNNKEL (reference sequence). CDR3 in amino acids: CASSQADRVNREQYF. Written as DNA, the CDR3 is TGTGCCAGCAGCCAAGCCGACAGGGTTAATCGCGAGCAGTACTTC.

The genes are TRBV18 and TRBJ1-4, with a tentative D call TRBD1 (6 bases). The CDR3 totals 13 residues. Trimming stripped 4 bases from V and 5 bases from J, with 8 bases between. Germline assignment: CDR1 KGHSH and CDR2 LQKENI. CDR3 sequence reads: CASSRDKNEKLFF. In DNA, the CDR3 is TGTGCCAGCTCACGGGACAAAAATGAAAAACTGTTTTTT.